The following is a TCR beta chain sequence with its context. V shed 4 bases and J 3 bases; nucleotides not matched to a gene: 13. The germline gives CDR1 LGHNA, CDR2 YNFKEQ. This CDR3 spans 17 amino acids. PCR employed 60 Vbeta and 13 Jbeta primers. Clones were sequenced by immunoSEQ multiplex PCR, and TCRdb holds only the in-frame ones, with some missing. The sample includes roughly 110,000 clones, 55% to 75% of them seen just once. The data derive from a study of cytomegalovirus exposure and HLA in healthy donors. The chain carries TRBV4-2 and TRBJ2-7; 9 nucleotides agree with TRBD1. The sequence was obtained from a man aged 25 to 40 in good health and CMV-seropositive. The specimen sequenced was PBMCs. CDR3 in DNA: TGTGCCAGCAGCCCGGACAGGGGTAGAGGTATCCTCTACGAGCAGTACTTC. The encoded protein is CASSPDRGRGILYEQYF.